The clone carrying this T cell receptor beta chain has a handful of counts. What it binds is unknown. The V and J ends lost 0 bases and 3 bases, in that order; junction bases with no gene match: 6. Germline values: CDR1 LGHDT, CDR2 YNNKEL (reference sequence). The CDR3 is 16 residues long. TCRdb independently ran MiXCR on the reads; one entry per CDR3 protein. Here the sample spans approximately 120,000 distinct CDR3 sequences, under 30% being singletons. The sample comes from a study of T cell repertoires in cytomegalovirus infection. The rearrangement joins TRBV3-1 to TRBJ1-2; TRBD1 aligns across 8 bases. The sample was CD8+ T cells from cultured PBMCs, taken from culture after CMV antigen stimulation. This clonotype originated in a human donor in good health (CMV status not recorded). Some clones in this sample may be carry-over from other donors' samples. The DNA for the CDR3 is TGTGCCAGCAGCCAAGACGCAGGGGGCCCTTACTATGGCTACACCTTC. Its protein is CASSQDAGGPYYGYTF.